These 10 T cell receptor beta chains were all obtained from the same sample, sequenced in a study of post-analysis software for immune sequencing data. Study-level findings and limits: Elevated frequency relative to controls characterized 4 or 5 TRBV segments in patients, TRBV5-6, TRBV5-1 and TRBV20-1 among them.

Prepared TCR beta cDNA libraries contained unique molecular identifiers. A single record per CDR3 protein comes from TCRdb applying MiXCR to the PCR reads. The sample includes 650,000 to 850,000 distinct CDR3 sequences, about 45% of them seen just once. Their antigens are not known. Material: blood. The origin of the receptors is a girl aged 5 to 17 with multiple sclerosis.

J is TRBJ2-5 and V is TRBV7-2, with D unclear. The J call may be faulty, since TRBJ2-7 better matches the DNA end. The CDR3 loop spans 13 amino acids. Per germline, CDR1 SGHTA and CDR2 FQGNSA. The CDR3 sequence: CASSLGSRNEQYF. CDR3 coding DNA: TGTGCCAGCAGCTTAGGTTCGAGGAACGAGCAGTACTTC.

This rearrangement joins TRBV20-1 to TRBJ2-5, with D possibly being TRBD1 or TRBD2 (5 bases each). The J call could be wrong; TRBJ2-7 is a better fit for the DNA end. Germline-derived CDR1 and CDR2 are DFQATT and SNEGSKA (reference sequence). This CDR3 region has 15 residues. CDR3 sequence reads: CSARDRRAGPYEQYF. CDR3 nucleotides: TGCAGTGCTAGAGATCGGCGGGCAGGGCCCTACGAGCAGTACTTC.

This chain's CDR3 is CASSLGKVGEQYF. The CDR3 DNA sequence: TGTGCCAGCAGTTTAGGGAAGGTGGGGGAGCAGTACTTC. V and J are TRBV12-3 or TRBV12-4 and TRBJ2-4; D is perhaps TRBD1 or TRBD2 (5 bases each). Trimming shortened V by 1 base and J by 13 bases, and 14 bases separated the two germline ends. CDR3 length: 13 residues.

This clonotype was seen a handful of times. The chain combines TRBV7-3 with TRBJ2-6; unclear D gene. This CDR3 is built from 15 residues. Trimming shortened V by 6 bases and J by 1 base, and 10 bases separated the two germline ends. The germline CDR1 and CDR2 sequences are SGHTA and FQGTGA. Here the CDR3 DNA reads TGTGCCAGCAGGATCGTCCCGTCTGGGGCCAACGTCCTGACTTTC. Translated: CASRIVPSGANVLTF.

The gene calls are TRBV12-3 or TRBV12-4 and TRBJ2-1; 7 bases are a match to TRBD2. The junction had 4 bases not matched to a gene; V was cut back by 2 bases and J by 3 bases. CDR3 size: 15 residues. The CDR3 DNA reads as TGTGCCAGCAGTTTATACAGCGGGATCTACAATGAGCAGTTCTTC. Amino acids: CASSLYSGIYNEQFF.

This clonotype was detected only a few times. The V and J genes are TRBV28 and TRBJ2-7; weak D call: TRBD1 (7 bases). The CDR3 is 15 amino acids. The V gene's germline CDR1 is MDHEN and CDR2 SYDVKM. With 3 bases removed from V and 2 bases from J, the gap between germline ends came to 14 bases. The CDR3 DNA is TGTGCCAGCAGTTTGGCGGGACAGACAACCTACGAGCAGTACTTC. Residues: CASSLAGQTTYEQYF.

The chain joins TRBV6-6 to TRBJ1-2; the D is unclear. Germline V gene lookup returns CDR1 MNHNY and CDR2 SVGAGI (reference sequence). The V end was cut by 2 bases, the J end by 0 bases, with 10 bases between. There are 15 residues in the CDR3. CDR3 nucleotide sequence: TGTGCCAGCAGTTACAGCGGCAGCCCTAACTATGGCTACACCTTC. The encoded protein is CASSYSGSPNYGYTF.

V and J are TRBV6-5 and TRBJ2-7; 11 bases fit TRBD2. This CDR3 region has 17 residues. Germline CDR1 reads MNHEY; CDR2 reads SVGAGI. The ends lost 4 bases at V and 2 bases at J; junction bases unmatched: 10. The CDR3 region is CASSSLTSGSETYEQYF. CDR3 in DNA: TGTGCCAGCAGTTCCCTTACTAGCGGGAGCGAAACCTACGAGCAGTACTTC.

The V and J genes are TRBV28 and TRBJ2-1; perhaps TRBD2 as D (5 bases). Germline V CDR1 and CDR2: MDHEN, SYDVKM. CDR3 length: 20 residues. V gave up 5 bases and J gave up 8 bases, with 34 bases separating them. The CDR3 is CASSQYTKYPRVSRVDEQFF. The DNA of the CDR3 is TGTGCCAGCAGTCAATACACAAAATACCCGAGGGTTTCTCGTGTCGATGAGCAGTTCTTC.

This clonotype was counted between two and nine times. This sequence joins TRBV12-3 or TRBV12-4 and TRBJ1-2; 7 positions match TRBD1. J was trimmed by 7 bases and V by 7 bases; bases with no gene match: 12. CDR3 length: 14 amino acids. CDR3 DNA: TGTGCCAGCATCCACCCAGGGACAGAGAGTGGCTACACCTTC. This encodes CASIHPGTESGYTF.